Shown below are 11 T cell receptor beta chains from a single sample sequenced in a study of T cells in Graves' hyperthyroidism and ophthalmopathy. TCR beta CDR3 regions were amplified from RNA transcripts. Using the HTBI primer set, a first-round RT-PCR was run on the TCR CDR3. TCRdb re-called the multiplex PCR reads with MiXCR, one entry per CDR3 protein. The sample carries approximately 610,000 distinct CDR3 sequences, 14% to 15% recorded once. Sequencing input: blood. All receptors come from a middle-aged woman with Graves' ophthalmopathy.

This clonotype was seen repeatedly, ten times or more. The J gene is TRBJ2-5, the V gene TRBV15; the match to TRBD2 covers 9 bases. The CDR3 has 19 amino acids. After removal of 0 bases from V and 2 bases from J, the junction contained 13 bases not matched to a gene. Germline-derived CDR1 and CDR2 are LNHNV and YYDKDF (reference sequence). CDR3 loop: CATSREVSSASGVQETQYF. In nucleotides, the CDR3 is TGTGCCACCAGCAGAGAAGTTAGTTCGGCTAGCGGGGTACAAGAGACCCAGTACTTC.

This clonotype was counted ten times or more. V is TRBV7-2 and J is TRBJ2-7; D assignment may be TRBD1 or TRBD2 (5 bases each). Trimming cost V 5 bases and J 7 bases, with 18 bases left between them. The CDR3 consists of 14 residues. Germline lookup yields CDR1 SGHTA and CDR2 FQGNSA. The CDR3 region is CASSRRDRAREQYF. The CDR3 DNA follows: TGTGCCAGCAGCCGCCGGGACCGCGCTCGAGAGCAGTACTTC.

The J gene is TRBJ2-7, the V gene TRBV20-1; TRBD1 agrees at 7 bases. V lost 4 bases and J lost 6; bases outside the gene matches: 12. This CDR3 contains 14 residues. CDR1 and CDR2 (germline): DFQATT, SNEGSKA (reference sequence). CDR3 in amino acids: CSATLAGGRSEQYF. Here the CDR3 DNA reads TGCAGTGCTACCCTTGCAGGGGGAAGGAGCGAGCAGTACTTC.

At least ten counts were recorded for this clonotype. V and J are TRBV4-1 and TRBJ2-5, with D perhaps TRBD1 (6 bases). The germline CDR1 and CDR2 sequences are MGHRA and YSYEKL. V dropped 6 bases and J dropped 5 bases, with 13 bases sitting between them. The CDR3 totals 13 residues. Here the CDR3 reads CASRGGDLETQYF. CDR3 DNA sequence: TGCGCCAGCAGAGGGGGTGATTTGGAGACCCAGTACTTC.

This clonotype has ten or more counts. The chain recombines TRBV6-2 or TRBV6-3 with TRBJ2-2; a possible D gene is TRBD1 (5 bases). CDR1 and CDR2 (germline): MNHEY, SVGEGT. CDR3 length: 13 residues. V was cut by 8 bases and J by 3 bases, with 10 bases left in between. CDR3 DNA sequence: TGTGCCAGCTCGTCCAGGGACACCGGGGAGCTGTTTTTT. Translating it yields CASSSRDTGELFF.

The CDR3 DNA sequence: TGTGCCACCAGCAGTAATGCCCAGGGGGTGTGCACTGAAGCTTTCTTT. Residues: CATSSNAQGVCTEAFF. V usage is TRBV15 and J usage is TRBJ1-1; 7 bases are a match to TRBD1. Germline CDR1 LNHNV, CDR2 YYDKDF (reference sequence). The junction had 11 bases not matched to a gene; V was cut back by 3 bases and J by 4 bases. This CDR3 is built from 16 residues.

This clonotype was seen a few times. Compared with germline, one end of the junction differs, possibly owing to a read error. The gene calls are TRBV25-1 and TRBJ1-5, with TRBD1 matching over 8 bases. CDR1 and CDR2 (germline): MGHDK, SYGVNS. The CDR3 extends over 20 amino acids. The CDR3 is CAGSPGTGPYLYHSNQPQHF. The CDR3 nucleotides are TGTGCCGGCAGTCCGGGGACAGGTCCTTACTTGTACCATAGCAATCAGCCCCAGCATTTT.

This clonotype occurred a few times. This chain connects TRBV6-2 or TRBV6-3 to TRBJ2-4, with 15 bases matching TRBD2. Trimming removed 5 bases from V and 0 bases from J; junction bases left unmatched: 11. Germline V gives CDR1 MNHEY, CDR2 SVGEGT. The CDR3 extends over 20 amino acids. The CDR3 spells CASSNRGLAGGLIAKNIQYF. DNA of the CDR3: TGTGCCAGCAGTAACCGGGGACTAGCGGGAGGCCTTATAGCCAAAAACATTCAGTACTTC.

This clonotype has a count of ten or more. The CDR3 DNA follows: TGCAGCGTTGAGGGGAGTAACACCGGGGAGCTGTTTTTT. It translates to CSVEGSNTGELFF. This chain links TRBV29-1 with TRBJ2-2, with TRBD2 as a possible D gene (5 bases). Germline V CDR1 and CDR2: SQVTM, ANQGSEA. The length of the CDR3 is 13 residues. V was trimmed by 3 bases and J by 2 bases, leaving 7 bases between them.

In its sample, this clonotype was seen many times. The V and J genes are TRBV5-1 and TRBJ1-1, with unresolved D. V was pared by 5 bases and J by 1 base, with 9 bases between. Germline loops: CDR1 SGHRS, CDR2 YFSETQ. There are 13 residues in the CDR3. This chain's CDR3 is CASREVQNTEAFF. The CDR3 bases are TGCGCCAGCAGGGAAGTTCAGAACACTGAAGCTTTCTTT.

This clonotype was counted at least ten times. The J gene is TRBJ2-7, the V gene TRBV6-2 or TRBV6-3; D is possibly TRBD2 (6 bases). V was trimmed by 4 bases and J by 4 bases, leaving 11 bases between them. The CDR3 has 13 amino acids. Germline V gene sequence: CDR1 MNHEY, CDR2 SVGEGT. As DNA, the CDR3 is TGTGCCAGCAGTTGGGGACTCCAATACGAGCAGTACTTC. Its protein is CASSWGLQYEQYF.